The 26 T cell receptor beta chains below were found in one sample sequenced in a study of T cells in Graves' hyperthyroidism and ophthalmopathy. Amplification of TCR beta CDR3 regions used RNA as the template. First-round RT-PCR with HTBI primers amplified the TCR CDR3 region. TCRdb analysed the multiplex PCR reads with MiXCR anew, one entry per CDR3 protein. In the table there are 400,000 to 550,000 distinct CDR3 sequences, approximately 14% of which are singletons. Sequenced material: blood. Receptor source: a woman under 30 with Graves' hyperthyroidism.

The chain carries TRBV7-2 and TRBJ2-2; no firm D call. Germline lookup yields CDR1 SGHTA and CDR2 FQGNSA. The CDR3 consists of 13 residues. V lost 4 bases and J 7 bases, leaving 10 bases between the germline ends. DNA of the CDR3: TGTGCCAGCAGCTCTCTAGTCCTCGGGGAGCTGTTTTTT. Protein product: CASSSLVLGELFF.

The chain uses TRBV19 and TRBJ1-2; D gene ambiguous. The CDR3 is 12 residues long. V gave up 3 bases and J gave up 2 bases, with 4 bases separating them. CDR1 LNHDA and CDR2 SQIVND come from the germline V gene (reference sequence). The CDR3 bases are TGTGCCAGTAGTATTGTAAACTATGGCTACACCTTC. It translates to CASSIVNYGYTF.

This clonotype was found many times. This chain links TRBV7-3 with TRBJ2-1; 7 bases map to TRBD2. V gave up 4 bases and J gave up 9 bases; unmatched junction bases: 3. From germline, CDR1 is SGHTA and CDR2 FQGTGA. The CDR3 loop spans 12 amino acids. The CDR3 nucleotides read TGTGCCAGCAGCTACGGGGAGGGTGAGCAGTTCTTC. It encodes CASSYGEGEQFF.

This clonotype was found many times. This chain links TRBV24-1 with TRBJ1-2; D gene unclear. Germline V gene lookup returns CDR1 KGHDR and CDR2 SFDVKD. The length of the CDR3 is 14 residues. With 9 bases removed from V and 0 bases from J, the gap between germline ends came to 13 bases. CDR3 region: CATLSSLANYGYTF. For the CDR3, the DNA is TGTGCCACCTTATCAAGCTTAGCTAACTATGGCTACACCTTC.

This clonotype was observed a handful of times. The DNA of the CDR3 is TGCAGCGTGGGCGGACAGGGGAATCAGCCCCAGCATTTT. It translates to CSVGGQGNQPQHF. The chain uses TRBV29-1 and TRBJ1-5; 9 nucleotides line up with TRBD1. V dropped 6 bases and J dropped 4; count of bases not matched to a gene: 4. Germline V gives CDR1 SQVTM, CDR2 ANQGSEA. This CDR3 contains 13 residues.

The table lists this clonotype with many counts. The J gene is TRBJ2-7, the V gene TRBV6-1; 7 nucleotides agree with TRBD2. The CDR3 covers 14 residues. After removal of 2 bases from V and 6 bases from J, the junction contained 7 bases not matched to a gene. Germline values: CDR1 MNHNS, CDR2 SASEGT. As DNA, the CDR3 is TGTGCCAGCAGTGAATGGGGGGGGAGCGGCGAGCAGTACTTC. Translating gives CASSEWGGSGEQYF.

This clonotype was counted at least ten times. The gene calls are TRBV11-3 and TRBJ2-2; D gene uncertain. The CDR3 totals 15 residues. Germline CDR1 is SGHNT and CDR2 is YENEEA. Trimming stripped 2 bases from V and 5 bases from J, with 12 bases between. This CDR3 reads CASSLRSETTGELFF. The DNA of the CDR3 is TGTGCCAGCAGCTTACGAAGCGAGACGACCGGGGAGCTGTTTTTT. Together with reference TRBV11-3 and TRBJ2-2, the CDR3 gives the full variable domain: EAGVVQSPRYKIIEKKQPVAFWCNPISGHNTLYWYLQNLGQGPELLIRYENEEAVDDSQLPKDRFSAERLKGVDSTLKIQPAELGDSAVYLCASSLRSETTGELFFGEGSRLTVL.

The J gene is TRBJ1-1, the V gene TRBV12-3 or TRBV12-4; 8 bases line up with TRBD1. CDR3 length: 11 residues. With V trimmed by 5 bases and J by 10 bases, 3 bases remained unmatched. In DNA, the CDR3 is TGTGCCAGCAGTACGGACAGGGTAGCTTTCTTT. As protein: CASSTDRVAFF.

This clonotype was found once. The V call is TRBV7-9, the J call TRBJ2-1, with unresolved D. Trimming left V 5 bases short and J 8 bases short, with 13 bases between. The CDR3 is 13 amino acids. Looked up from germline, CDR1 is SEHNR and CDR2 is FQNEAQ (reference sequence). CDR3 in amino acids: CASSPSESYEQFF. DNA of the CDR3: TGTGCCAGCAGCCCAAGCGAGTCTTATGAGCAGTTCTTC.

Many counts were recorded for this clonotype. The chain carries TRBV15 and TRBJ2-1; 7 nucleotides line up with TRBD2. CDR3 length equals 15 residues. Germline loops: CDR1 LNHNV, CDR2 YYDKDF (reference sequence). The V segment lost 3 bases and the J segment 1 base; nucleotides outside the gene matches: 3. This CDR3 is CATSRVGRSYNEQFF. CDR3 DNA sequence: TGTGCCACCAGCAGGGTCGGGAGGTCCTACAATGAGCAGTTCTTC.

This sequence joins TRBV29-1 and TRBJ1-3, with D tentatively TRBD1 (5 bases). The CDR3 extends over 14 amino acids. Germline-derived CDR1 and CDR2 are SQVTM and ANQGSEA. V was cut by 5 bases and J by 0 bases, with 11 bases left in between. CDR3 protein: CSVLDTDSGNTIYF. The DNA for the CDR3 is TGCAGCGTTCTGGACACTGACTCTGGAAACACCATATATTTT.

This clonotype appeared many times. The chain is built from TRBV20-1 and TRBJ2-5, with D tentatively TRBD1 (6 bases). Germline lookup yields CDR1 DFQATT and CDR2 SNEGSKA (reference sequence). Trimming shortened V by 6 bases and J by 5 bases, and 7 bases separated the two germline ends. The CDR3 sequence is 10 residues long. The chain's CDR3 is CSAGGETQYF. The CDR3 nucleotides read TGCAGTGCAGGGGGTGAGACCCAGTACTTC.

The sample holds many counts of this clonotype. The V and J genes are TRBV28 and TRBJ2-3; 8 bases map to TRBD1. After removal of 5 bases from V and 3 bases from J, the junction contained 7 bases not matched to a gene. The CDR3 extends over 15 amino acids. Germline CDR1 is MDHEN and CDR2 is SYDVKM. The DNA for the CDR3 is TGTGCCAGCAGTCTGATTGGACAGGGTACAGATACGCAGTATTTT. It translates to CASSLIGQGTDTQYF.

This clonotype was found many times. The chain uses TRBV2 and TRBJ2-1, with 10 bases matching TRBD2. V was clipped by 10 bases and J by 14 bases; unmatched bases: 14. CDR1 is SNHLY, CDR2 FYNNEI, per germline. This CDR3 comprises 13 residues. For the CDR3, the DNA is TGTGCCACACGTCAGTCTAGCGGGAGCAGCGAGTTCTTC. It translates to CATRQSSGSSEFF. Combining the CDR3 with reference TRBV2 and TRBJ2-1 gives the whole variable domain EPEVTQTPSHQVTQMGQEVILRCVPISNHLYFYWYRQILGQKVEFLVSFYNNEISEKSEIFDDQFSVERPDGSNFTLKIRSTKLEDSAMYFCATRQSSGSSEFFGPGTRLTVL.

This clonotype was seen repeatedly, ten times or more. This chain joins TRBV25-1 and TRBJ1-2; D remains unclear. Germline CDR1 is MGHDK and CDR2 is SYGVNS. Trimming took 3 bases from V and 4 from J, leaving 12 bases between them. The CDR3 totals 14 residues. The chain's CDR3 is CASSENSNIYGYTF. The CDR3 nucleotides are TGTGCCAGCAGTGAGAACTCTAACATCTATGGCTACACCTTC.

The chain links TRBV5-1 to TRBJ1-1; 10 bases align to TRBD1. Germline CDR1 reads SGHRS; CDR2 reads YFSETQ. After removal of 2 bases from V and 6 bases from J, the junction contained 4 bases not matched to a gene. The CDR3 covers 14 residues. The CDR3 here is CASSLRTGGAEAFF. The CDR3 DNA sequence: TGCGCCAGCAGCTTACGGACAGGGGGGGCTGAAGCTTTCTTT.

As to this clonotype: One end of the junction is discordant with germline, which a read error may explain. The chain carries TRBV5-1 and TRBJ2-3; tentative D call: TRBD2 (6 bases). Germline lookup yields CDR1 SGHRS and CDR2 YFSETQ. CDR3 size: 18 residues. CDR3 protein: CASGLVPSGSSSTDTQYF. The CDR3, as DNA: TGCGCCAGCGGCTTGGTCCCAAGCGGGTCTTCTAGCACAGATACGCAGTATTTT.

In the case of this clonotype: A read error may account for a junction end that differs from germline. CDR3 in DNA: TGTGCCAGCAACCTAGGGAACTCCGGGGAGCTGTTTTTT. It specifies CASNLGNSGELFF. V and J are TRBV6-1 and TRBJ2-2; D unresolved. This CDR3 has 13 amino acids. From germline, CDR1 is MNHNS and CDR2 SASEGT.

This clonotype was observed at least ten times. The chain combines TRBV19 with TRBJ1-2; D is ambiguous. The length of the CDR3 is 15 residues. CDR1 is LNHDA, CDR2 SQIVND, per germline (reference sequence). The V end was cut by 3 bases, the J end by 4 bases, with 15 bases between. The CDR3 DNA reads as TGTGCCAGTAGTATTCCCCCGACGGATTCCTATGGCTACACCTTC. Encoded protein: CASSIPPTDSYGYTF.

At least ten counts were recorded for this clonotype. CDR3 protein: CASSLEDQPQHF. The DNA for the CDR3 is TGTGCCAGCAGTTTAGAGGATCAGCCCCAGCATTTT. The rearrangement links TRBV12-3 or TRBV12-4 to TRBJ1-5; D ambiguous. Trimming took off 1 base at V and 5 bases at J, with 3 bases between the two ends. The CDR3 length is 12 residues.

There are a few counts of this clonotype. J is TRBJ1-2 and V is TRBV12-3 or TRBV12-4; 7 positions agree with TRBD1. This CDR3 spans 12 amino acids. V lost 6 bases and J lost 6; bases outside the gene matches: 4. In nucleotides, the CDR3 is TGTGCCAGCAGACAGGGGAGTGATGGCTACACCTTC. As protein: CASRQGSDGYTF.

In regard to this clonotype: This may arise from a read error, as a much more abundant clone is one base away. The rearrangement links TRBV5-1 to TRBJ2-1; the D is unclear. Trimming took off 3 bases at V and 4 bases at J, with 11 bases between the two ends. Germline CDR1 and CDR2: SGHRS and YFSETQ. CDR3 length: 14 residues. The CDR3 coding sequence is TGCGCCAGCAGCTCGGATGCGAGGTACAATGAGCAGTTCTTC. It is translated as CASSSDARYNEQFF.

This clonotype was seen a handful of times. This chain uses TRBV7-7 with TRBJ2-7; the D is unclear. This CDR3 region has 13 residues. The germline gives CDR1 SSHAT, CDR2 FNYEAQ (reference sequence). CDR3 in amino acids: CAHIPHSMGEQYF. CDR3 nucleotides: TGTGCTCATATACCCCACTCGATGGGGGAGCAGTACTTC.

Ten or more counts support this clonotype. This chain joins TRBV6-5 and TRBJ2-7, with TRBD2 matching 12 bases. This CDR3 spans 15 amino acids. CDR1 and CDR2 from the germline V gene are MNHEY and SVGAGI. With V trimmed by 2 bases and J by 3 bases, 2 bases remained unmatched. The CDR3 DNA is TGTGCCAGCAGTTACCCGGGACTAGCGGGCTACGAGCAGTACTTC. It encodes CASSYPGLAGYEQYF.

Many counts were recorded for this clonotype. This chain joins TRBV11-2 and TRBJ2-7; the match to TRBD1 covers 7 bases. Per germline, CDR1 SGHAT and CDR2 FQNNGV. V dropped 0 bases and J dropped 7; count of bases not matched to a gene: 15. CDR3 size: 17 residues. CDR3 sequence: CASSLDMGTANGGEQYF. In DNA, the CDR3 is TGTGCCAGCAGCTTAGATATGGGGACAGCCAACGGCGGGGAGCAGTACTTC.

In its sample, this clonotype was seen many times. The chain uses TRBV14 and TRBJ2-2; D unresolved. The V end lost 3 bases, the J end lost 1 base, and 15 bases lay between the germline ends. Germline V CDR1 and CDR2: SGHDN, FVKESK. This CDR3 spans 17 amino acids. This CDR3 reads CASSQFSHRVNTGELFF. The CDR3 DNA reads TGTGCCAGCAGCCAGTTTAGTCACCGTGTGAACACCGGGGAGCTGTTTTTT.